Each of the 10 T cell receptor beta chains below was sequenced from the same sample in a study of early T cells in non-severe SARS-CoV-2 infection (dated by TCRdb to the early 2020s). Library preparation was by 5' RACE. The sample was run on a NextSeq 500. TCRdb reprocessing: public reads trimmed at Q25 with fastp, clones called with MiXCR, in-frame beta chains kept. Rows with one shared CDR3 protein collapse into an entry with the most common genes and DNA. The sample data list around 70,000 distinct CDR3 sequences, and about 16% of these were observed just once. The top ten hold around 10% of the sample. Sequencing was performed on whole blood. The receptors shown here come from an adult who was a healthcare worker with PCR-confirmed SARS-CoV-2 infection or an uninfected control (not recorded which).

On this clonotype: A read error may be the cause here, since a much bigger clone is one base away. This chain uses TRBV4-2 with TRBJ2-7; D possibly corresponds to TRBD2 (6 bases). This CDR3 is 15 amino acids long. Germline CDR1 LGHNA, CDR2 YNFKEQ. CDR3 sequence reads: CVSSPRGSGTYEQYF. The CDR3 DNA reads as TGTGTCAGCAGCCCCAGAGGTAGCGGCACCTACGAGCAGTACTTC.

This chain connects TRBV10-3 to TRBJ1-2; 8 nucleotides agree with TRBD1. With V trimmed by 2 bases and J by 4 bases, 3 bases remained unmatched. Germline CDR1 ENHRY, CDR2 SYGVKD. This CDR3 has 14 amino acids. The CDR3: CAISEAGGIYGYTF. The CDR3 DNA follows: TGTGCCATCAGTGAGGCAGGGGGCATCTATGGCTACACCTTC.

The rearrangement joins TRBV4-3 to TRBJ2-1; TRBD2 agrees at 12 bases. In germline, CDR1 is LGHNA, CDR2 YSLEER. V shed 2 bases and J 8 bases; nucleotides not matched to a gene: 16. The CDR3 runs 19 residues. In DNA form, the CDR3 reads TGCGCCAGCAGCCAAATCAGGGGAACTAGCGGGGGGTATAGGGATGAGCAGTTCTTC. It yields the protein CASSQIRGTSGGYRDEQFF.

This clonotype appeared a few times. The gene calls are TRBV9 and TRBJ1-6; no definite D call. Germline CDR1 reads SGDLS; CDR2 reads YYNGEE. The CDR3 runs to 14 residues. The germline V and J ends were trimmed by 4 bases and 9 bases, with 14 bases remaining between them. The CDR3 region is CASSQWGVGSPLHF. The DNA of the CDR3 is TGTGCCAGCAGCCAGTGGGGAGTTGGTTCACCCCTCCACTTT.

This clonotype came up a few times. V and J are TRBV9 and TRBJ2-1; D call uncertain. In germline, CDR1 is SGDLS, CDR2 YYNGEE. V lost 0 bases to trimming and J lost 7 bases, with 11 bases between them. The CDR3 runs to 14 residues. This CDR3 reads CASSVEVVMNEQFF. The CDR3 DNA reads TGTGCCAGCAGCGTAGAGGTGGTCATGAATGAGCAGTTCTTC. The full variable domain, rest sourced from reference TRBV9 and TRBJ2-1, is DSGVTQTPKHLITATGQRVTLRCSPRSGDLSVYWYQQSLDQGLQFLIQYYNGEERAKGNILERFSAQQFPDLHSELNLSSLELGDSALYFCASSVEVVMNEQFFGPGTRLTVL.

This clonotype appeared a few times. This chain links TRBV18 with TRBJ2-1; D uncertain. Germline V gene data show CDR1 as KGHSH and CDR2 as LQKENI. The CDR3 is made up of 14 amino acids. The V end was cut by 2 bases, the J end by 3 bases, with 8 bases between. The CDR3 DNA follows: TGTGCCAGCTCACCAAGGGTCCTCTACAATGAGCAGTTCTTC. It encodes CASSPRVLYNEQFF.

This chain links TRBV27 with TRBJ2-7; D may match TRBD1 or TRBD2 (5 bases each). The CDR3 has 14 residues. The V and J ends lost 3 bases and 0 bases respectively, with 9 bases between them. Germline values: CDR1 MNHEY, CDR2 SMNVEV (reference sequence). The CDR3 DNA follows: TGTGCCAGCAGTTTCGGGGACCACTCCTACGAGCAGTACTTC. Translation gives CASSFGDHSYEQYF.

For the CDR3, the DNA is TGCAGCGTAGCCAGCTATAGCAATCAGCCCCAGCATTTT. Translated: CSVASYSNQPQHF. This chain joins TRBV29-1 and TRBJ1-5; D gene unclear. This CDR3 comprises 13 residues. Trimming pared 6 bases from V and 0 bases from J, leaving 9 bases between. The germline CDR1 and CDR2 sequences are SQVTM and ANQGSEA.

This chain links TRBV5-6 with TRBJ2-2; D uncertain. The CDR3 runs to 15 residues. Per germline, CDR1 SGHDT and CDR2 YYEEEE. Trimming cost V 2 bases and J 4 bases, with 12 bases left between them. CDR3 protein: CASSFGLASTGELFF. In DNA, the CDR3 is TGTGCCAGCAGCTTCGGGCTTGCGAGCACCGGGGAGCTGTTTTTT.

Worth noting for this clonotype: A single base separates this from a much larger clone, so it may be a read error. The genes are TRBV5-4 and TRBJ2-2; D is undetermined. Germline assignment: CDR1 SGHNT and CDR2 YYREEE (reference sequence). The CDR3 covers 15 residues. Trimming took 0 bases from V and 3 from J, leaving 9 bases between them. The DNA for the CDR3 is TGTGCCAGCAGCTTGGGAACAAGTCACACCGGGGAGCTGTTTTTT. Amino acid sequence: CASSLGTSHTGELFF.